Listed below are T cell receptor beta chains from one sample, sequenced in a study of neurological immune-mediated disorders. From the 5' RACE reads, TCRdb called clonotypes with MiXCR, one entry per CDR3 protein. The table includes fewer than 30,000 distinct CDR3 sequences, about an eighth detected once. Sequencing input: PBMCs. Receptors originate from a woman aged 40-49 years with HTLV-1-associated myelopathy (HAM/TSP). Both conserved end residues are part of each CDR3. A D gene is named only where the DNA matches it firmly. Clone size is not always given. Where it is, it says once, few, many or a class for expanded clones.

>TRBJ1-1|NA|TRBV7-2|NA
TGTGCCAGCAGCCCGCCAGGGGTTCGCACTGAAGCTTTCTTT
CASSPPGVRTEAFF
>TRBJ2-7|NA|TRBV3-1|many
TGTGCCAGCAGCCAAGCCCACTCGGGCGAGCAGTACTTC
CASSQAHSGEQYF
>TRBJ2-5|NA|TRBV24-1|medium-sized
TGTGCCACCAGTGCCAACACGGGGGAAGAGACCCAGTACTTC
CATSANTGEETQYF
>TRBJ2-5|NA|TRBV10-2|many
TGCGCCAGCAGTGAGCCGGGCAGATCAGGGGAGACCCAGTACTTC
CASSEPGRSGETQYF
>TRBJ2-1|NA|TRBV7-8|many
TGTGCCAGCAGCTTAGGCTTAGATTACAATGAGCAGTTCTTC
CASSLGLDYNEQFF
>TRBJ1-2|NA|TRBV5-1|many
TGCGCCAGCAGCTTGGTCGGGGAACACTATGGCTACACCTTC
CASSLVGEHYGYTF
>TRBJ1-1|NA|TRBV7-2|many
TGTGCCAGCAGCCTCCTACCCGGCGGAAACACTGAAGCTTTCTTT
CASSLLPGGNTEAFF
>TRBJ1-1|NA|TRBV20-1|many
TGCAGTGCTAGAGGCTCCCTGACACTGAACACTGAAGCTTTCTTT
CSARGSLTLNTEAFF
>TRBJ1-6|TRBD1|TRBV7-2|NA
TGTGCCAGCAGTCTTGGGACAGGGTTTCCTTCACCCCTCCACTTT
CASSLGTGFPSPLHF
>TRBJ2-5|NA|TRBV3-1|many
TGTGCCAGCAGGCGCACGGACGAGACCCAGTACTTC
CASRRTDETQYF
>TRBJ1-2|NA|TRBV5-1|NA
TGCGCCAGCGGCCGTGCCTTCGGTGGGTCCCCTGGCTACACCTTC
CASGRAFGGSPGYTF
>TRBJ2-6|NA|TRBV18|once
TGTGCCAGCTCACCACCAGGAGCCGGGGCCGACGTCCTGACTTTC
CASSPPGAGADVLTF
>TRBJ2-5|NA|TRBV3-1|NA
TGTGCCAGCCAAGGAGTCCTAGAGACCCAGTACTTC
CASQGVLETQYF